Presented here are 20 T cell receptor beta chains from one specimen sequenced in a study of neoadjuvant anti-PD-1 for oral cavity cancer. Libraries were prepared by immunoSEQ multiplex PCR; TCRdb keeps only in-frame clonotypes and omits some of them. Of over 7,500 clones in the sample, less than 70% were seen once. Time point of the sample: after neoadjuvant nivolumab, at surgical resection. The material sequenced was PBMCs, taken after nivolumab (anti-PD-1) treatment. These receptors were collected from a person aged 40 to 85 with oral cavity squamous cell carcinoma.

The chain joins TRBV19 to TRBJ2-1; a weak D match, TRBD1 (5 bases). Germline V gene sequence: CDR1 LNHDA, CDR2 SQIVND (reference sequence). V was cut by 2 bases and J by 7 bases, with 18 bases left in between. This CDR3 has 16 amino acids. The CDR3 loop reads CASSISGQGPVNEQFF. The CDR3 DNA reads as TGTGCCAGTAGTATATCAGGGCAGGGCCCGGTGAATGAGCAGTTCTTC. Full variable domain (rest looked up from reference TRBV19 and TRBJ2-1): DGGITQSPKYLFRKEGQNVTLSCEQNLNHDAMYWYRQDPGQGLRLIYYSQIVNDFQKGDIAEGYSVSREKKESFPLTVTSAQKNPTAFYLCASSISGQGPVNEQFFGPGTRLTVL.

The chain uses TRBV7-8 and TRBJ2-7; 10 bases are shared with TRBD2. Germline V gene data show CDR1 as SGHVS and CDR2 as FQNEAQ. After removal of 4 bases from V and 2 bases from J, the junction contained 5 bases not matched to a gene. CDR3 size: 15 residues. This CDR3 reads CASSSTSGATYEQYF. DNA for the CDR3: TGTGCCAGCAGCTCTACTAGCGGGGCAACCTACGAGCAGTACTTC.

This clone appeared a single time. The V gene is TRBV2, the J gene TRBJ1-3; no reliable D call. The CDR3 is 15 residues long. The V gene's germline CDR1 is SNHLY and CDR2 FYNNEI. The ends were cut back, 6 bases at V and 0 bases at J, with 12 bases in the middle. This CDR3 is CASRLGQLSGNTIYF. Written as DNA, the CDR3 is TGTGCCAGCAGATTAGGCCAGCTCTCTGGAAACACCATATATTTT.

There are a few counts of this clone. The rearrangement uses TRBV19 and TRBJ1-1, with D uncertain. The CDR3 extends over 10 amino acids. CDR1 is LNHDA, CDR2 SQIVND, per germline (reference sequence). V lost 8 bases to trimming and J lost 12 bases, with 13 bases between them. The CDR3 reads CASGKSGTFF. DNA of the CDR3: TGTGCCAGTGGAAAGTCTGGGACTTTCTTT.

This clone was observed a single time. J is TRBJ1-6 and V is TRBV5-6; tentative D call: TRBD1 (5 bases). The germline gives CDR1 SGHDT, CDR2 YYEEEE. Trimming removed 0 bases from V and 9 bases from J, with 22 bases in between. The CDR3 loop spans 18 amino acids. The CDR3 region is CASSLGAGDLIGGSPLHF. CDR3 bases: TGTGCCAGCAGCTTGGGGGCCGGGGACCTGATCGGCGGTTCACCCCTCCACTTT.

The chain couples TRBV6-5 to TRBJ2-1, with TRBD1 matching over 9 bases. Germline values: CDR1 MNHEY, CDR2 SVGAGI. The CDR3 is 15 amino acids. J was trimmed by 7 bases and V by 5 bases; bases with no gene match: 9. Written as DNA, the CDR3 is TGTGCCAGCAGTGCCCCGGGACAGGGTTGGAATGAGCAGTTCTTC. Residues: CASSAPGQGWNEQFF.

The rearrangement uses TRBV6-1 and TRBJ2-2; 9 bases agree with TRBD1. This CDR3 is built from 16 residues. Trimming at V came to 2 bases and at J to 6 bases, leaving 7 bases not matched to a gene. Germline V gene sequence: CDR1 MNHNS, CDR2 SASEGT. The CDR3 sequence is CASSEQGQGLAGELFF. Written as DNA, the CDR3 is TGTGCCAGCAGTGAACAAGGACAGGGGCTCGCCGGGGAGCTGTTTTTT.

This clone was observed a handful of times. This chain joins TRBV2 and TRBJ2-5, with TRBD2 as a possible D gene (6 bases). Germline V lookup: CDR1 SNHLY, CDR2 FYNNEI. The V end lost 7 bases, the J end lost 2 bases, and 14 bases lay between the germline ends. The CDR3 runs 14 residues. CDR3 in amino acids: CASMYGGWQETQYF. The CDR3 DNA follows: TGTGCCAGCATGTATGGGGGGTGGCAAGAGACCCAGTACTTC.

The CDR3: CASSLGQTKETQYF. The CDR3 DNA is TGCGCCAGCAGCTTGGGCCAGACAAAAGAGACCCAGTACTTC. V gene TRBV5-1 combines with J gene TRBJ2-5; D ambiguous. The length of the CDR3 is 14 residues. V lost 0 bases and J lost 3, with 9 bases in between. Per the germline V gene, CDR1 is SGHRS and CDR2 is YFSETQ.

The chain employs TRBV6-1 and TRBJ2-7; 10 nucleotides line up with TRBD2. The CDR3 covers 15 residues. Germline loops: CDR1 MNHNS, CDR2 SASEGT. V shed 10 bases, J shed 0 bases, and the junction held 9 bases outside the gene matches. The CDR3 DNA reads as TGTGCCACCCCGCCGGCTAGCGGGAGCTCCTACGAGCAGTACTTC. Translating it yields CATPPASGSSYEQYF.

This clone has only a few counts. The chain couples TRBV7-9 to TRBJ1-4; 8 bases map to TRBD1. The CDR3 loop spans 14 amino acids. Germline loops: CDR1 SEHNR, CDR2 FQNEAQ (reference sequence). V shed 3 bases and J 5 bases; nucleotides not matched to a gene: 2. In nucleotides, the CDR3 is TGTGCCAGCAGCTTTACAGGGGGGAATGAAAAACTGTTTTTT. This sequence encodes CASSFTGGNEKLFF. The variable domain in full, with the rest retrieved from reference TRBV7-9 and TRBJ1-4, is DTGVSQNPRHKITKRGQNVTFRCDPISEHNRLYWYRQTLGQGPEFLTYFQNEAQLEKSRLLSDRFSAERPKGSFSTLEIQRTEQGDSAMYLCASSFTGGNEKLFFGSGTQLSVL.

This clone was observed a handful of times. V usage is TRBV2 and J usage is TRBJ1-2; perhaps TRBD1 as D (6 bases). Trimming pared 3 bases from V and 4 bases from J, leaving 6 bases between. This CDR3 region has 12 residues. Germline CDR1 reads SNHLY; CDR2 reads FYNNEI. The CDR3 reads CASSDRGYGYTF. The CDR3 bases are TGTGCCAGCAGTGACAGGGGCTATGGCTACACCTTC. Variable domain in full (rest from reference TRBV2 and TRBJ1-2): EPEVTQTPSHQVTQMGQEVILRCVPISNHLYFYWYRQILGQKVEFLVSFYNNEISEKSEIFDDQFSVERPDGSNFTLKIRSTKLEDSAMYFCASSDRGYGYTFGSGTRLTVV.

This chain uses TRBV27 with TRBJ1-5, with 7 bases identical to TRBD1. CDR1 and CDR2 from the germline V gene are MNHEY and SMNVEV (reference sequence). CDR3 length: 13 amino acids. Losses at the gene ends were 6 bases for V and 8 bases for J; bases not matched to a gene: 7. This CDR3 reads CASRRTGFKPQHF. CDR3 in DNA: TGTGCCAGCAGGAGGACAGGCTTCAAGCCCCAGCATTTT.

This sequence joins TRBV10-2 and TRBJ2-3; D perhaps matches TRBD2 (7 bases). V was clipped by 3 bases and J by 4 bases, with 17 bases between them. The CDR3 loop spans 16 amino acids. Germline V gene sequence: CDR1 WSHSY, CDR2 SAAADI. The CDR3 nucleotides are TGCGCCAGCAGTGACTTGGTGAGGGGGGGTCCAGATACGCAGTATTTT. This translates into CASSDLVRGGPDTQYF.

The chain carries TRBV7-2 and TRBJ1-5; TRBD1 is a possible D gene (5 bases). The CDR3 covers 15 residues. Germline V gene sequence: CDR1 SGHTA, CDR2 FQGNSA. Trimming shortened V by 2 bases and J by 2 bases, and 10 bases separated the two germline ends. This CDR3 is CASSLSGSGNQPQHF. CDR3 DNA: TGTGCCAGCAGCTTATCAGGGTCTGGCAATCAGCCCCAGCATTTT.

This chain joins TRBV9 and TRBJ1-1; 10 nucleotides align to TRBD1. Germline loops: CDR1 SGDLS, CDR2 YYNGEE. V gave up 3 bases and J gave up 4 bases; unmatched junction bases: 6. The CDR3 sequence is 15 residues long. The CDR3 sequence is CASSAGGQGLTEAFF. As DNA, the CDR3 is TGTGCCAGCAGCGCAGGGGGACAGGGGCTCACTGAAGCTTTCTTT.

The chain joins TRBV28 to TRBJ1-1; D remains unclear. The CDR3 is 12 amino acids. CDR1 and CDR2 (germline): MDHEN, SYDVKM. Trimming cost V 6 bases and J 6 bases, with 11 bases left between them. The CDR3 DNA is TGTGCCAGCAGCCTCAACGGGGCTGAAGCTTTCTTT. Translating gives CASSLNGAEAFF.

The chain combines TRBV11-2 with TRBJ2-1; D gene uncertain. The CDR3 is 15 residues long. Looked up from germline, CDR1 is SGHAT and CDR2 is FQNNGV. V was cut by 3 bases and J by 0 bases, with 9 bases left in between. This CDR3 is CASSLVASSYNEQFF. In nucleotides, the CDR3 is TGTGCCAGCAGCTTGGTAGCATCCTCCTACAATGAGCAGTTCTTC. Supplemented by reference TRBV11-2 and TRBJ2-1, the full variable domain reads EAGVAQSPRYKIIEKRQSVAFWCNPISGHATLYWYQQILGQGPKLLIQFQNNGVVDDSQLPKDRFSAERLKGVDSTLKIQPAKLEDSAVYLCASSLVASSYNEQFFGPGTRLTVL.

The chain recombines TRBV7-3 with TRBJ1-5; no clear D. Trimming left V 5 bases short and J 3 bases short, with 8 bases between. CDR3 length: 13 amino acids. Germline V CDR1 and CDR2: SGHTA, FQGTGA. Written as DNA, the CDR3 is TGTGCCAGCAGCCCCGGTGCCAATCAGCCCCAGCATTTT. Translated, it gives CASSPGANQPQHF.

The V and J genes are TRBV30 and TRBJ2-1, with TRBD2 matching 8 bases. J was trimmed by 14 bases and V by 1 base; bases with no gene match: 13. The germline gives CDR1 GTSNPN, CDR2 SVGIG (reference sequence). The CDR3 totals 14 residues. CDR3 DNA sequence: TGTGCCTGGAGTGAACTCGGGAGGGCCGGATCCGAGTTCTTC. This sequence encodes CAWSELGRAGSEFF.